This is a list of T cell receptor beta chains from one sample in a study of shared clonotypes between healthy human individuals. TCRdb's table, derived via immunoSEQ multiplex PCR, lists solely in-frame clones and lacks some. The table has roughly 1,000,000 clones, approximately 78% seen once. Sequenced: memory CD4+ T cells from PBMCs. Receptors originate from a man aged 18 to 29 in good health. Some clones in this sample may be carry-over from other donors' samples. CDR3s include the opening cysteine and the closing phenylalanine or tryptophan. The order of the fields is J gene, V gene, D gene, clone size, CDR3 protein, CDR3 DNA. A D gene is named only where the DNA matches it firmly. Size tells how often a clone was seen (once, few, many) or the class of an expanded clone, and some rows leave it out.

>TRBJ2-1|TRBV2|.|.
CASSEHGAGEFF
TGTGCCAGCAGTGAACATGGGGCTGGGGAGTTCTTC
>TRBJ2-2|TRBV6-1|.|few
CASSTKSGNTGELFF
TGTGCCAGCAGTACTAAGTCGGGCAACACCGGGGAGCTGTTTTTT
>TRBJ1-2|TRBV6-6|.|.
CASSYSQSGVGGYTF
TGTGCCAGCAGTTACTCCCAATCAGGGGTTGGAGGCTACACCTTC
>TRBJ2-5|TRBV6-5|TRBD1|few
CASSYTPDRARETQYF
TGTGCCAGCAGTTACACCCCGGACAGGGCTCGAGAGACCCAGTACTTC
>TRBJ2-2|TRBV9|.|.
CASSVDRELGGELFF
TGTGCCAGCAGCGTAGACAGGGAGCTGGGCGGGGAGCTGTTTTTT
>TRBJ1-2|TRBV7-2|.|.
CASSPGLGVNYGYTF
TGTGCCAGCAGCCCAGGACTAGGAGTTAACTATGGCTACACCTTC
>TRBJ2-3|TRBV7-2|TRBD2|.
CASSLGGSRDTQYF
TGTGCCAGCAGCTTGGGCGGGAGCAGGGATACGCAGTATTTT
>TRBJ2-1|TRBV7-9|TRBD2|.
CASSLGLAGVLNEQFF
TGTGCCAGCAGCTTAGGTCTAGCGGGAGTTCTCAATGAGCAGTTCTTC
>TRBJ2-7|TRBV5-5|.|.
CARPNGRGTYEQYF
TGTGCCCGACCCAACGGCCGGGGAACCTACGAGCAGTACTTC
>TRBJ2-1|TRBV15|.|.
CATRGGNGNEQFF
TGTGCCACCAGAGGAGGGAATGGCAATGAGCAGTTCTTC